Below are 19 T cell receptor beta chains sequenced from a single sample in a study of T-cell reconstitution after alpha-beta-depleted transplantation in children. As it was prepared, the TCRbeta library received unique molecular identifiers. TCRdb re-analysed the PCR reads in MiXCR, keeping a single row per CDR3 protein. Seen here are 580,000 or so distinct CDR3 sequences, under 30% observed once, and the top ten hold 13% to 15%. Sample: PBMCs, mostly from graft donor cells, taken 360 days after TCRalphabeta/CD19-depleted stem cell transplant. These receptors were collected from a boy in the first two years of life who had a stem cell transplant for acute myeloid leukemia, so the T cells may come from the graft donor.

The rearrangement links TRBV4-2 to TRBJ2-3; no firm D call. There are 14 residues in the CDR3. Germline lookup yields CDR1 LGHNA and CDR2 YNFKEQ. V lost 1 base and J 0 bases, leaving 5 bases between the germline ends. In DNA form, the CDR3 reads TGTGCCAGCAGCCAAGGTACTAGCACAGATACGCAGTATTTT. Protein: CASSQGTSTDTQYF.

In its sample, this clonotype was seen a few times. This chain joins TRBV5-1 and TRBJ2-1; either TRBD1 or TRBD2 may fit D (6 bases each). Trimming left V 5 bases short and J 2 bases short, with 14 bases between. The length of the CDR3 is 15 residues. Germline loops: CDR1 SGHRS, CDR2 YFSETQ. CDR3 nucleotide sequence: TGCGCCAGCAGTGGAGGGGACAAAGCCTACAATGAGCAGTTCTTC. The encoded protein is CASSGGDKAYNEQFF.

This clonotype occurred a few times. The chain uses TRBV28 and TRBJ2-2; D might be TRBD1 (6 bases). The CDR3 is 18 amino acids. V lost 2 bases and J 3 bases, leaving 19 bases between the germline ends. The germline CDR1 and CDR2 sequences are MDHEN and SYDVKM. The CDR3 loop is CASSLGPGGSRYTGELFF. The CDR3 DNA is TGTGCCAGCAGTTTAGGACCTGGGGGCAGCCGTTACACCGGGGAGCTGTTTTTT.

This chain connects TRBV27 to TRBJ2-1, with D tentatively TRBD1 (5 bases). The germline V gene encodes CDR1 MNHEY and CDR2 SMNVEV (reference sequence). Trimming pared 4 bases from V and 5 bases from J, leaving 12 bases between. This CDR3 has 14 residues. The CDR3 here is CASSSTGPNNEQFF. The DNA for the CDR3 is TGTGCCAGCAGTTCAACAGGTCCAAACAATGAGCAGTTCTTC.

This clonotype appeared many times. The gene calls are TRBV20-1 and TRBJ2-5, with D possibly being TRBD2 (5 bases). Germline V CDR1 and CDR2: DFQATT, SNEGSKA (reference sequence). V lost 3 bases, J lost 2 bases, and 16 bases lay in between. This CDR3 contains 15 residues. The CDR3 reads CSARSSSTIQETQYF. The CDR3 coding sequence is TGCAGTGCTAGGAGTTCCTCGACTATACAAGAGACCCAGTACTTC.

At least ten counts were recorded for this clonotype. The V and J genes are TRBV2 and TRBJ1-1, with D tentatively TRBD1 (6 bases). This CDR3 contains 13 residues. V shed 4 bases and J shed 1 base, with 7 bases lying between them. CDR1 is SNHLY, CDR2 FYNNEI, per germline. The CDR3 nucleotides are TGTGCCAGCAGTGGAGGGGGGAACACTGAAGCTTTCTTT. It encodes CASSGGGNTEAFF.

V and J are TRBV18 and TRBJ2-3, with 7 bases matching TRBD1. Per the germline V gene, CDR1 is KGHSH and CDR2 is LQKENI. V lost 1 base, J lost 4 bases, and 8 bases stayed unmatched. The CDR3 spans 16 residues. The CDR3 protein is CASSPLSDRVSDTQYF. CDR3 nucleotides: TGTGCCAGCTCACCACTGAGCGACAGGGTATCAGATACGCAGTATTTT.

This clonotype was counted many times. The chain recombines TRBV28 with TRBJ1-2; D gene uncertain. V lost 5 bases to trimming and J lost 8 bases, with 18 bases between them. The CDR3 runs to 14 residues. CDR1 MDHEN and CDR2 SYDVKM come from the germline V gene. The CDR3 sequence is CASSTADGLGGYTF. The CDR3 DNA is TGTGCCAGCAGTACGGCGGACGGGCTGGGGGGCTACACCTTC.

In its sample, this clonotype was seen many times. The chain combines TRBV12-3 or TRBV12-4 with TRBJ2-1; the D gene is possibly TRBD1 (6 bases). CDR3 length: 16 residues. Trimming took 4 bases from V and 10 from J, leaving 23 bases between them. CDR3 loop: CASSSQGADLEYEQFF. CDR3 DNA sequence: TGTGCCAGCAGTTCACAGGGCGCGGACCTTGAATACGAGCAGTTCTTC.

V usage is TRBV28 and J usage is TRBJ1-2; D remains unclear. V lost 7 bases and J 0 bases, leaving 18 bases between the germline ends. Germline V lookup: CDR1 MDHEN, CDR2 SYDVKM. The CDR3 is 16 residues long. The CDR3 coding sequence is TGTGCCAGCACCACCCTTGGTGAAACCCCTAACTATGGCTACACCTTC. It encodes CASTTLGETPNYGYTF.

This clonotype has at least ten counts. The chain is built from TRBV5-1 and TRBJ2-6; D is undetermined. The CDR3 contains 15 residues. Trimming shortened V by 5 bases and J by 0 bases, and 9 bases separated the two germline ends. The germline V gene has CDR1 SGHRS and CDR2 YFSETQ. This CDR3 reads CASRSPDSGANVLTF. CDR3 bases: TGCGCCAGCAGGAGCCCCGACTCTGGGGCCAACGTCCTGACTTTC. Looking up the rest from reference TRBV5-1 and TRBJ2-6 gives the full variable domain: KAGVTQTPRYLIKTRGQQVTLSCSPISGHRSVSWYQQTPGQGLQFLFEYFSETQRNKGNFPGRFSGRQFSNSRSEMNVSTLELGDSALYLCASRSPDSGANVLTFGAGSRLTVL.

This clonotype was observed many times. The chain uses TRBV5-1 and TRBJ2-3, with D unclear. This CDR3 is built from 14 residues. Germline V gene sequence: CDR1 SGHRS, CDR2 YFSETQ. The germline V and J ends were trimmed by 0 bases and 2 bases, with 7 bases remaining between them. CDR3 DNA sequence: TGCGCCAGCAGCTTGGTGGTCTACACAGATACGCAGTATTTT. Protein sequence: CASSLVVYTDTQYF.

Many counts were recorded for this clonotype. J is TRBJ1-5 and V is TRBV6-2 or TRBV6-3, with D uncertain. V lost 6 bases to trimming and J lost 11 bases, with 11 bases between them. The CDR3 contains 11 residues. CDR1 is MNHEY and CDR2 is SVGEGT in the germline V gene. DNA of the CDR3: TGTGCCAGCAGCCAGGATTGGTCCCAGCATTTT. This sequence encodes CASSQDWSQHF.

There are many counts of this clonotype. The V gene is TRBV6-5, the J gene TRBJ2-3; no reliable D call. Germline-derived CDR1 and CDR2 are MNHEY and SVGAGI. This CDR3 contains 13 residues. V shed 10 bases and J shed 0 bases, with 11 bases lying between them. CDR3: CAITWGSTDTQYF. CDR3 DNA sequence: TGTGCCATCACTTGGGGAAGCACAGATACGCAGTATTTT.

The CDR3 region is CASSLGQGADYGYTF. For the CDR3, the DNA is TGTGCCAGCAGCTTGGGACAGGGGGCGGACTATGGCTACACCTTC. The chain has TRBV5-4 and TRBJ1-2, with TRBD1 matching over 10 bases. Germline V CDR1 and CDR2: SGHNT, YYREEE (reference sequence). The V and J ends lost 0 bases and 3 bases, in that order; junction bases with no gene match: 2. CDR3 size: 15 residues.

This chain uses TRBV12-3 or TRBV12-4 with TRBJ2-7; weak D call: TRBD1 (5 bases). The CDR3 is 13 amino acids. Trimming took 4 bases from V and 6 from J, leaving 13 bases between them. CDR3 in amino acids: CASSYQGIGEQYF. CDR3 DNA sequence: TGTGCCAGCAGTTATCAGGGTATCGGCGAGCAGTACTTC.

This chain's CDR3 is CASLGQGGDTQYF. The CDR3, as DNA: TGTGCCAGCCTGGGACAGGGGGGTGATACGCAGTATTTT. The chain recombines TRBV2 with TRBJ2-3, with TRBD1 matching over 11 bases. Germline CDR1 reads SNHLY; CDR2 reads FYNNEI. The CDR3 is made up of 13 amino acids. The trim removed 8 bases at V and 6 bases at J, leaving 4 bases unmatched.

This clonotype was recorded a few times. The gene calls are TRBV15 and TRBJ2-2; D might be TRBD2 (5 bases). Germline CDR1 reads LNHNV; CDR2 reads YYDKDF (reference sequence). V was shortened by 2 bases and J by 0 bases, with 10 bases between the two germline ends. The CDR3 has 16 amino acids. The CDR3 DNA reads TGTGCCACCAGCAGAACCGGGATTACGAACACCGGGGAGCTGTTTTTT. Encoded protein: CATSRTGITNTGELFF.

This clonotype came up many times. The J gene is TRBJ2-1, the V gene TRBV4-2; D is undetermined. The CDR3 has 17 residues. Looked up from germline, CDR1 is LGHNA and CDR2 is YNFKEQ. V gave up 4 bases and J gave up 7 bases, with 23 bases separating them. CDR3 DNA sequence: TGTGCCAGCAGCCTCAACCGACCCACCCCTTACGGTAATGAGCAGTTCTTC. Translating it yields CASSLNRPTPYGNEQFF.